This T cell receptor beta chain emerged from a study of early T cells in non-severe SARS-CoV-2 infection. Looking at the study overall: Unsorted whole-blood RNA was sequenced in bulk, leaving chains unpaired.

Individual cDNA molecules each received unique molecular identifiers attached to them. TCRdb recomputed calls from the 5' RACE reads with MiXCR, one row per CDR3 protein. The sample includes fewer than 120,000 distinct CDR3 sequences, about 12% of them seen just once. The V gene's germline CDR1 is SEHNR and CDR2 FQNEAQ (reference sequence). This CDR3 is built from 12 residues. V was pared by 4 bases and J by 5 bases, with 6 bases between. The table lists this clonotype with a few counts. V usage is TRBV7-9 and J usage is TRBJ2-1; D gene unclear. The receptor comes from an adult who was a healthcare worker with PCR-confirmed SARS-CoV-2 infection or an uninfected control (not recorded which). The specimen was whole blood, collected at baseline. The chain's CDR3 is CASSSPDNEQFF. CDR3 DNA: TGTGCCAGCAGCTCCCCGGACAATGAGCAGTTCTTC.